Reported below is one T cell receptor beta chain. This clonotype was recorded many times. Its antigen has not been determined. There are no base qualities to consult, and no much larger clone falls within one base. The trim is 5 bases for V and 7 bases for J, with a gap of 8 bases between the germline ends. As encoded in the germline V gene, CDR1 is ENHRY while CDR2 is SYGVKD. CDR3 length: 11 amino acids, cysteine to phenylalanine. Only the CDR3 DNA stays, 33 bases, in frame from base 1. This record comes from a study of T cells in Graves' hyperthyroidism and ophthalmopathy (dated by TCRdb to the late 2010s). With regard to the full study: Peripheral blood samples were taken at initial diagnosis, before any treatment was given. To identify TCR V-J signatures that set the groups apart, the researchers used a discovery cohort of 100 patients, made up of 43 with Graves' ophthalmopathy and 57 with stable Graves' hyperthyroidism. Whether ophthalmopathy could be predicted prospectively was tested in an independent validation cohort made up of under 20 hyperthyroidism patients plus 17 patients who later progressed to ophthalmopathy. For training and testing, the 100 or so patients in the discovery cohort were randomly divided in a 7:3 ratio. In addition, the study compared T-cell repertoires in thyroid tissue and in blood from six Graves' hyperthyroidism patients. Once sampling was done, hyperthyroidism patients were given methimazole at a starting dose of 30 mg daily, whereas ophthalmopathy patients were given high-dose intravenous methylprednisolone. TCR Vbeta CDR3 sequencing of approximately 140 peripheral blood samples (approximately 44 ophthalmopathy, about 75 hyperthyroidism and roughly 17 progressor patients) is reported in the paper.

Stable Graves' hyperthyroidism was defined as no progression to ophthalmopathy during 18 months of follow-up. Hyperthyroidism patients were newly diagnosed, had a disease duration of under 2 months, and were aged 18 to 65 years. Any patient with an uncontrolled infection, another autoimmune disease, pregnancy or lactation was excluded. Diagnoses relied on clinical symptoms, serum thyroxine and TRAb, thyroid ultrasound and orbital computed tomography. PBMCs were isolated from 10 ml of fresh peripheral blood by Ficoll-Paque density gradient centrifugation. Total RNA was extracted using Trizol reagent, and RNA quality was assessed on an Agilent 2100 Bioanalyzer. TCR beta CDR3 regions were amplified from RNA transcripts. The TCR CDR3 was subjected to a first round of RT-PCR using the HTBI primer set and the Qiagen OneStep RT-PCR kit. Libraries were constructed in a second round of multiplex PCR, after which size selection and purification were performed. Paired-end sequencing of the libraries was performed with 100 bp reads on an Illumina HiSeq2000. The authors processed their data as follows. SOAPnuke was used to process the raw data, with reads discarded if the reads contained adapters or uncalled bases, had a mean Phred below 15, or lacked an exact constant-primer or identifier match. High-quality paired reads were merged using COPE v1.2.5, and each unique nucleotide sequence was defined as a clonotype. MiTCR v1.1 was used to align clonotypes to the IMGT TRBV, TRBD and TRBJ reference segments. Only V-J combinations with frequency above 0.0001, covering about 99% of repertoires, were analysed. The TCS score was defined as F50 (clonal expansion) divided by E x V (chaos), with BLOSUM62-based TCRdist calculated between CDR3 peptides within each V-J. Welch's t-statistics and random forest reduced some 510 V-J features to 10 to 15, which were used in a naive Bayes classifier (R e1071). The public sequencing data were trimmed at Q25 with fastp and processed into clonotypes with MiXCR by TCRdb, which kept only in-frame beta chains. Each record represents a unique CDR3 protein, reported with the most common genes and DNA among its rows. The V and J calls come from TCRdb's annotation, not from the publication. The sample yields 600,000 to 750,000 distinct CDR3 sequences; 17% were counted once. The leading ten clones occupy around 15% of the sample.

What the work shows at the level of the full study, not this receptor alone: A model built on a 13 V-J signature distinguished ophthalmopathy from stable hyperthyroidism, reaching about 89% sensitivity and about 81% specificity in cross-validation and 80%/75% in testing. Most expanded thyroid clonotypes (frequency above 0.001) were also detected in blood, a finding suggesting that blood repertoires may reflect thyroid immune responses. No statistical method was used to fix the sample size in advance, and group allocation was not hidden from the investigators. In validation, the model predicted progression to ophthalmopathy with 65% to 71% sensitivity and over 72% specificity, a median of roughly seven months before onset.

The clonotype was recovered from a man in his forties or fifties with Graves' hyperthyroidism. The sample comprised blood. The sequence is built from TRBV10-3 and TRBJ1-1; TRBD1 could be the D gene, as 6 bases match. The CDR3 is CAISSDSEAFF. The nucleotides read TGTGCCATCAGTTCGGACAGTGAAGCTTTCTTT.